These 25 T cell receptor beta chains were sequenced from one sample in a study of blood T cell repertoires in COVID-19. Profiled with immunoSEQ multiplex PCR; TCRdb holds only in-frame clones, not every one. The sample contains about 380,000 clones, more than 75% of which appear only once. Sequencing was done on a sample of peripheral blood. These receptors originate from a human donor with acute or convalescent COVID-19. The donor label of this sample is uncertain.

The CDR3: CASSQQRQGSLGNTGELFF. CDR3 sequence (DNA): TGTGCCAGCAGCCAACAAAGACAGGGATCCCTTGGGAACACCGGGGAGCTGTTTTTT. The chain recombines TRBV3-1 (or the pseudogene TRBV3-2) with TRBJ2-2; the match to TRBD1 covers 7 bases. V lost 2 bases and J lost 1; bases outside the gene matches: 13. The length of the CDR3 is 19 residues. Germline CDR1 LGHDT, CDR2 YNNKEL (reference sequence).

The chain carries TRBV4-2 and TRBJ2-7, with D perhaps TRBD2 (6 bases). Germline CDR1 LGHNA, CDR2 YNFKEQ. The CDR3 runs 17 residues. Trimming removed 4 bases from V and 0 bases from J, with 19 bases in between. The CDR3 region is CASSPSGLRGSSYEQYF. The CDR3 nucleotides are TGTGCCAGCAGCCCCTCCGGCCTGCGGGGCAGCTCCTACGAGCAGTACTTC.

The chain uses TRBV6-6 and TRBJ2-3; the D gene is possibly TRBD1 (6 bases). The germline V and J ends were trimmed by 6 bases and 0 bases, with 16 bases remaining between them. Germline CDR1 is MNHNY and CDR2 is SVGAGI (reference sequence). There are 16 residues in the CDR3. In DNA form, the CDR3 reads TGTGCCAGCAGCTACCGAAACAGGGCGAGCACAGATACGCAGTATTTT. This sequence encodes CASSYRNRASTDTQYF.

The chain recombines TRBV6-5 with TRBJ1-4; D is uncertain. This CDR3 spans 14 amino acids. CDR1 and CDR2 from the germline V gene are MNHEY and SVGAGI. V was cut by 5 bases and J by 0 bases, with 7 bases left in between. The CDR3 sequence: CASSHTTTNEKLFF. The DNA for the CDR3 is TGTGCCAGCAGTCACACCACAACTAATGAAAAACTGTTTTTT.

This chain connects TRBV5-5 to TRBJ2-2; a weak D match, TRBD1 (6 bases). Trimming took 4 bases from V and 5 from J, leaving 12 bases between them. The V gene's germline CDR1 is SGHKS and CDR2 YYEKEE (reference sequence). This CDR3 has 14 residues. The CDR3 bases are TGTGCCAGCAGCGCAGGGGATATTACCGGGGAGCTGTTTTTT. Translating gives CASSAGDITGELFF.

The V gene is TRBV6-2 or TRBV6-3, the J gene TRBJ1-2, with unresolved D. Germline V gene data show CDR1 as MNHEY and CDR2 as SVGEGT. This CDR3 is built from 12 residues. V was clipped by 5 bases and J by 3 bases, with 7 bases between them. The CDR3 DNA reads as TGTGCCAGCAGTCGCCGGGACTATGGCTACACCTTC. Protein: CASSRRDYGYTF.

V gene TRBV6-5 combines with J gene TRBJ1-1, with D perhaps matching TRBD1 (5 bases). The CDR3 is made up of 13 amino acids. Germline V gene lookup returns CDR1 MNHEY and CDR2 SVGAGI. V was shortened by 8 bases and J by 2 bases, with 12 bases between the two germline ends. The CDR3 DNA is TGTGCCAGCTCCCCAGGGCGTAACACTGAAGCTTTCTTT. It translates to CASSPGRNTEAFF.

The V gene is TRBV20-1, the J gene TRBJ2-7, with 7 bases matching TRBD1. The CDR3 sequence is 15 residues long. Germline values: CDR1 DFQATT, CDR2 SNEGSKA (reference sequence). Unmatched junction bases numbered 11, after V lost 3 bases and J lost 3 bases. The DNA of the CDR3 is TGCAGTGCTAGTGCTCCGGGACAGCATTTCTACGAGCAGTACTTC. Amino acids: CSASAPGQHFYEQYF.

As DNA, the CDR3 is TGTGCCAGCAGAGGGGGCACAGGGATAGAGACCCAGTACTTC. Its protein product is CASRGGTGIETQYF. This chain joins TRBV6-5 and TRBJ2-5, with 7 bases that match TRBD1. From germline, CDR1 is MNHEY and CDR2 SVGAGI. The CDR3 extends over 14 amino acids. After removal of 6 bases from V and 4 bases from J, the junction contained 8 bases not matched to a gene.

The rearrangement links TRBV3-1 (or the pseudogene TRBV3-2) to TRBJ2-7; possible D gene TRBD1, 6 bases. The germline V gene encodes CDR1 LGHDT and CDR2 YNNKEL (reference sequence). CDR3 length: 13 amino acids. V was pared by 2 bases and J by 6 bases, with 11 bases between. The CDR3 sequence is CASSQTGIGEQYF. In nucleotides, the CDR3 is TGTGCCAGCAGCCAAACAGGGATCGGCGAGCAGTACTTC.

The gene calls are TRBV4-1 and TRBJ1-3; D gene ambiguous. The CDR3 has 17 residues. Deletions cut 1 base from V and 5 bases from J, with 18 bases between. Germline V gene data show CDR1 as MGHRA and CDR2 as YSYEKL. The CDR3 protein is CASSQAFSSTARNTIYF. The CDR3 DNA reads as TGCGCCAGCAGCCAAGCTTTTTCTAGCACGGCCCGAAACACCATATATTTT.

This clone has a handful of counts. The rearrangement links TRBV7-6 to TRBJ2-1, with D maybe TRBD2 (7 bases). V was clipped by 0 bases and J by 4 bases, with 10 bases between them. This CDR3 contains 15 residues. Germline loops: CDR1 SGHVS, CDR2 FNYEAQ. The CDR3 region has the DNA TGTGCCAGCAGCTTAGCGGAGGGGGGGTACAATGAGCAGTTCTTC. Translation: CASSLAEGGYNEQFF.

This clone is a singleton in its sample. The chain couples TRBV9 to TRBJ2-6; D gene uncertain. With 1 base removed from V and 1 base from J, the gap between germline ends came to 9 bases. Germline V gene lookup returns CDR1 SGDLS and CDR2 YYNGEE. The CDR3 is 16 amino acids. The CDR3 bases are TGTGCCAGCAGCGTATCCCCAACTTCTGGGGCCAACGTCCTGACTTTC. Translation: CASSVSPTSGANVLTF. The full variable domain, rest sourced from reference TRBV9 and TRBJ2-6, is DSGVTQTPKHLITATGQRVTLRCSPRSGDLSVYWYQQSLDQGLQFLIQYYNGEERAKGNILERFSAQQFPDLHSELNLSSLELGDSALYFCASSVSPTSGANVLTFGAGSRLTVL.

CDR3 residues: CASSSRGSGANVLTF. In DNA form, the CDR3 reads TGTGCCAGCTCATCCAGGGGGTCTGGGGCCAACGTCCTGACTTTC. V gene TRBV18 combines with J gene TRBJ2-6; 7 bases line up with TRBD1. Germline lookup yields CDR1 KGHSH and CDR2 LQKENI. V shed 5 bases, J shed 1 base, and the junction held 2 bases outside the gene matches. The CDR3 is 15 amino acids.

The count of this clone is one. The CDR3 DNA reads as TGTGCCAGCAGTGACGGGGGTAGTGGCAATCAGCCCCAGCATTTT. Translating it yields CASSDGGSGNQPQHF. This chain joins TRBV6-1 and TRBJ1-5, with D possibly being TRBD1 (5 bases). The CDR3 covers 15 residues. V was pared by 3 bases and J by 2 bases, with 11 bases between. Germline values: CDR1 MNHNS, CDR2 SASEGT.

This clone was recorded a few times. V and J are TRBV6-1 and TRBJ1-2; 9 bases fit TRBD1. The J segment lost 3 bases and the V segment lost 3 bases, leaving 5 bases of the junction unmatched. From germline, CDR1 is MNHNS and CDR2 SASEGT. The CDR3 is made up of 15 amino acids. For the CDR3, the DNA is TGTGCCAGCAGTGAGGGGGACAGGGATTACTATGGCTACACCTTC. It is translated as CASSEGDRDYYGYTF.

The J gene is TRBJ1-1, the V gene TRBV18, with no clear D. This CDR3 region has 16 residues. V was pared by 0 bases and J by 1 base, with 12 bases between. Germline values: CDR1 KGHSH, CDR2 LQKENI. Here the CDR3 reads CASSPPVTGGNTEAFF. The CDR3, as DNA: TGTGCCAGCTCACCACCGGTGACCGGCGGGAACACTGAAGCTTTCTTT.

The rearrangement links TRBV2 to TRBJ1-2, with D possibly matching TRBD1 (6 bases). Trimming shortened V by 3 bases and J by 4 bases, and 9 bases separated the two germline ends. The germline CDR1 and CDR2 sequences are SNHLY and FYNNEI. CDR3 length equals 13 residues. The CDR3, as DNA: TGTGCCAGCAGTGACAGGGGAGTCTATGGCTACACCTTC. It encodes CASSDRGVYGYTF.

The rearrangement uses TRBV4-1 and TRBJ2-1; TRBD2 agrees at 10 bases. The CDR3 totals 17 residues. CDR1 is MGHRA, CDR2 YSYEKL, per germline. V lost 3 bases, J lost 8 bases, and 13 bases stayed unmatched. The CDR3: CASSHPAGTSAPYEQFF. The CDR3 DNA reads as TGCGCCAGCAGCCATCCCGCCGGGACTAGCGCTCCCTATGAGCAGTTCTTC.

This clone was counted a single time. The rearrangement joins TRBV24-1 to TRBJ2-2, with D possibly matching TRBD1 (5 bases). The CDR3 is 15 amino acids. Germline-derived CDR1 and CDR2 are KGHDR and SFDVKD. The V end lost 3 bases, the J end lost 7 bases, and 14 bases lay between the germline ends. The CDR3 region has the DNA TGTGCCACCAGTGATCCTAGGGGTCAGAGCGGGGAGCTGTTTTTT. Encoded protein: CATSDPRGQSGELFF.

CDR3 coding DNA: TGTGCCAGCAGCTTACTAGGGGGTTACACCGGGGAGCTGTTTTTT. Protein product: CASSLLGGYTGELFF. This chain uses TRBV7-9 with TRBJ2-2; D might be TRBD1 (6 bases). V was cut by 2 bases and J by 3 bases, with 10 bases left in between. CDR3 size: 15 residues. Germline-derived CDR1 and CDR2 are SEHNR and FQNEAQ (reference sequence).

This clone was seen only once. The V gene is TRBV30, the J gene TRBJ1-5; D is unclear. The CDR3 loop spans 20 amino acids. Germline assignment: CDR1 GTSNPN and CDR2 SVGIG (reference sequence). V lost 3 bases, J lost 11 bases, and 38 bases lay in between. CDR3 DNA sequence: TGTGCCTGGAGGCCCCGCGGGGTCTTTAACTACCCCACAGCTCTGACTGCCCAGCATTTT. Amino acid sequence: CAWRPRGVFNYPTALTAQHF. Using reference TRBV30 and TRBJ1-5 for the parts outside the CDR3, the full variable domain is SQTIHQWPATLVQPVGSPLSLECTVEGTSNPNLYWYRQAAGRGLQLLFYSVGIGQISSEVPQNLSASRPQDRQFILSSKKLLLSDSGFYLCAWRPRGVFNYPTALTAQHFGDGTRLSIL.

The V call is TRBV12-5, the J call TRBJ1-2; 9 bases are a match to TRBD1. The CDR3 covers 16 residues. J gave up 4 bases and V 4 bases, and 10 bases lay outside the gene matches. Per the germline V gene, CDR1 is LGHNT and CDR2 is FRNRAP. The CDR3 bases are TGTGCTAGTGGTTCCTCTGGACAGGGGAGAGGCTATGGCTACACCTTC. Encoded protein: CASGSSGQGRGYGYTF.

The chain carries TRBV27 and TRBJ1-4; tentatively, D is TRBD1 (5 bases). This CDR3 region has 14 residues. The V gene's germline CDR1 is MNHEY and CDR2 SMNVEV (reference sequence). V was trimmed by 2 bases and J by 3 bases, leaving 7 bases between them. CDR3 in DNA: TGTGCCAGCAGTTTACTAGGGGCTAATGAAAAACTGTTTTTT. Its protein product is CASSLLGANEKLFF.

The chain has TRBV10-3 and TRBJ1-2; maybe TRBD1 (5 bases). The germline CDR1 and CDR2 sequences are ENHRY and SYGVKD. The V end was cut by 9 bases, the J end by 5 bases, with 10 bases between. CDR3 length: 11 amino acids. The CDR3, as DNA: TGTGCCATAGGGAGGGGTTATGGCTACACCTTC. This encodes CAIGRGYGYTF.